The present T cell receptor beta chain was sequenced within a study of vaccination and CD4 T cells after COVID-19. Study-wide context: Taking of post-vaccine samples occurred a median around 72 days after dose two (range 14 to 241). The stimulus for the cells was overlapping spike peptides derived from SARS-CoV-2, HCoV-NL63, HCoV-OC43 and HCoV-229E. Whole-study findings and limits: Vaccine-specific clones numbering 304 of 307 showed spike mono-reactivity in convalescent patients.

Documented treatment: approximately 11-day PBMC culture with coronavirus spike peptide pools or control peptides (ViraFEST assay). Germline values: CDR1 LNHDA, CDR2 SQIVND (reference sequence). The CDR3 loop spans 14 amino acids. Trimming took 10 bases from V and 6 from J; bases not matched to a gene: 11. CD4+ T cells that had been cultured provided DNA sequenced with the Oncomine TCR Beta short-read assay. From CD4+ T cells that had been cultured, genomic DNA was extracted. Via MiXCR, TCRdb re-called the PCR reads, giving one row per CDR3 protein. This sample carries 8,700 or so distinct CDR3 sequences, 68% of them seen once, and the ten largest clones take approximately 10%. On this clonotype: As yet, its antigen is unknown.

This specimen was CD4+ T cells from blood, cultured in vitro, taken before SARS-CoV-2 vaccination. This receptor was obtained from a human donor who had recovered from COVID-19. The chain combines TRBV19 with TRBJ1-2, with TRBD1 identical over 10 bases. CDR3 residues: CATGTGDSLNGYTF. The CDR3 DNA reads TGTGCCACCGGGACAGGGGACAGTCTTAATGGCTACACCTTC. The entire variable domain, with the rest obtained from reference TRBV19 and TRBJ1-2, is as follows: DGGITQSPKYLFRKEGQNVTLSCEQNLNHDAMYWYRQDPGQGLRLIYYSQIVNDFQKGDIAEGYSVSREKKESFPLTVTSAQKNPTAFYLCATGTGDSLNGYTFGSGTRLTVV.